This TCR beta chain was identified in a study of low-dose radiotherapy and immunotherapy resistance in tumors. Background on the study: Cohort 1 was given 0.5 Gy fractions every 2 weeks, 6.5 Gy in total.

First-strand cDNA relied on TRAV- and TRBV-specific primers spanning alpha and beta chains. With a V-primer adapter and a constant-region primer, TCRs were amplified for about 20 PCR cycles. In vitro transcription amplified isolated mRNA. TCRdb re-derived calls from the reads in MiXCR, one entry per CDR3 protein. Seen here are tens of thousands of distinct CDR3 sequences, 18% observed once, and the top ten hold roughly 2.8%. The V gene's germline CDR1 is KGHSH and CDR2 LQKENI. This CDR3 has 15 amino acids. Trimming removed 4 bases from V and 2 bases from J, with 15 bases in between. This clonotype was found many times. Described time point: before trial treatment. In the RACIN dose-escalation trial, donors got nivolumab plus ipilimumab with aspirin, cyclophosphamide and radiotherapy.

This specimen consisted of PBMCs, obtained before treatment. This clonotype was obtained from a male donor with prostate cancer. The rearrangement links TRBV18 to TRBJ2-7, with D tentatively TRBD1 (6 bases). In nucleotides, the CDR3 is TGTGCCAGCTCACAAGGGCAGGGGATACCCTACGAGCAGTACTTC. It translates to CASSQGQGIPYEQYF. The whole variable domain, remainder taken from reference TRBV18 and TRBJ2-7, is NAGVMQNPRHLVRRRGQEARLRCSPMKGHSHVYWYRQLPEEGLKFMVYLQKENIIDESGMPKERFSAEFPKEGPSILRIQQVVRGDSAAYFCASSQGQGIPYEQYFGPGTRLTVT.